This T cell receptor beta chain comes out of a study of cytomegalovirus exposure and HLA in healthy donors. Study-level information: The Caucasian-associated ancestry cluster held about 80% of a few hundred genotyped donors. Overall study findings and caveats: Segments of the TCR beta V type were, in most cases, productive about 87% or about 30% of the time in an earlier analysis. The authors later found most CMV-associated TCR beta chains appeared HLA-restricted. According to the study, around 150 TCR beta chains were cytomegalovirus-associated.

In regard to this clone: No antigen is known for it.

PCR employed 60 Vbeta and 13 Jbeta primers. Sequenced by immunoSEQ multiplex PCR; TCRdb stores in-frame clones only, minus some. This sample yields approximately 190,000 clones, of which 87% are seen a single time; 1% to 1.5% belongs to the top ten. Trimming removed 1 base from V and 2 bases from J; junction bases left unmatched: 9. CDR3 size: 19 residues. CDR1 SGHDN and CDR2 FVKESK come from the germline V gene. This chain uses TRBV14 with TRBJ1-3, with 12 bases identical to TRBD1. This TCR was sampled from a man aged 30-40 years in good health and CMV-seronegative. Sequences were obtained from PBMCs. The CDR3 DNA is TGTGCCAGCAGCCAAGTGGCCGGGACAGGGGGCGTCGCTGGAAACACCATATATTTT. It encodes CASSQVAGTGGVAGNTIYF.